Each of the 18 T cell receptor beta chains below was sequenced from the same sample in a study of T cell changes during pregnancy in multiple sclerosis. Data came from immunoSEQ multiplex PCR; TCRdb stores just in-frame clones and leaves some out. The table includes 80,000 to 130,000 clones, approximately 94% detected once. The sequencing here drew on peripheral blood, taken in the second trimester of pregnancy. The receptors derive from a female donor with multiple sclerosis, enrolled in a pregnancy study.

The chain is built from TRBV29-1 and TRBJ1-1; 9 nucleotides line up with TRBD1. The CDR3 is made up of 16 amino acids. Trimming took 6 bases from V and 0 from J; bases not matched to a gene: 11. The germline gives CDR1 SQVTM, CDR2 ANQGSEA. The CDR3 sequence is CSVVRDRALLNTEAFF. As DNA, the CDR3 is TGCAGCGTCGTCCGGGACAGGGCCCTCCTGAACACTGAAGCTTTCTTT.

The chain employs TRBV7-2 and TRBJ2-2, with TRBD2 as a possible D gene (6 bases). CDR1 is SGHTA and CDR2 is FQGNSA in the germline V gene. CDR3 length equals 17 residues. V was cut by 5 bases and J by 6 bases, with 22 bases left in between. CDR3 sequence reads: CASSRPPGRSLPGELFF. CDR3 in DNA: TGTGCCAGCAGCCGACCCCCAGGGAGGTCTCTCCCCGGGGAGCTGTTTTTT.

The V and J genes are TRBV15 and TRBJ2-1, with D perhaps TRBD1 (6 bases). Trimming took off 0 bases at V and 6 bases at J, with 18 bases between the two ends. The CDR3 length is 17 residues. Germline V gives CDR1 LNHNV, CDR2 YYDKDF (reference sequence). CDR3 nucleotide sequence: TGTGCCACCAGCAGAGATCGTGGGGGCCCCCCGGTCAATGAGCAGTTCTTC. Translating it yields CATSRDRGGPPVNEQFF.

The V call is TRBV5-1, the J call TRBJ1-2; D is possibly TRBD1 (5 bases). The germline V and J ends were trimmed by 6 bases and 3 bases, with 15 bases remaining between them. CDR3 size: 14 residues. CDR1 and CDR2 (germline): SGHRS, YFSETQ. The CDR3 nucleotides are TGCGCCAGCACCTTAACTGGGGCGGACTATGGCTACACCTTC. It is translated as CASTLTGADYGYTF.

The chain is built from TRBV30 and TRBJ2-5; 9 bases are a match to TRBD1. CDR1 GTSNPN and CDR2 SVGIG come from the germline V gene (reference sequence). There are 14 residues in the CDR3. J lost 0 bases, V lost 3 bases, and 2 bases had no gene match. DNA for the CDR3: TGTGCCTGGAGGGGGACAGGGAACCAAGAGACCCAGTACTTC. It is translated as CAWRGTGNQETQYF.

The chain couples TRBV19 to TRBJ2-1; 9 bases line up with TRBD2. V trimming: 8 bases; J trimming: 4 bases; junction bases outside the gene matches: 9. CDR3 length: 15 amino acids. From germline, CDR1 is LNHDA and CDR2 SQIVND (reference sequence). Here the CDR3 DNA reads TGTGCCAGTTCGCCTCGAGCGGGGGGATACAATGAGCAGTTCTTC. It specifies CASSPRAGGYNEQFF.

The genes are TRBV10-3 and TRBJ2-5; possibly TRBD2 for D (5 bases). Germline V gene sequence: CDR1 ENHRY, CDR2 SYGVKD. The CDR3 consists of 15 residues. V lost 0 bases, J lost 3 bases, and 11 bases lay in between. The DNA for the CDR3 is TGTGCCATCAGTGAGTCCGGGGTAAGAAAAGAGACCCAGTACTTC. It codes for CAISESGVRKETQYF.

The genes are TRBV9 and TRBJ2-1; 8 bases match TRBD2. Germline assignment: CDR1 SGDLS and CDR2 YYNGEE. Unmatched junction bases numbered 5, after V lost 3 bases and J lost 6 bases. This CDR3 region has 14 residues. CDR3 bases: TGTGCCAGCAGCGACCGCCGGGGGGGCAATGAGCAGTTCTTC. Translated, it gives CASSDRRGGNEQFF. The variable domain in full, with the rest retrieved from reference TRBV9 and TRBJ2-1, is DSGVTQTPKHLITATGQRVTLRCSPRSGDLSVYWYQQSLDQGLQFLIQYYNGEERAKGNILERFSAQQFPDLHSELNLSSLELGDSALYFCASSDRRGGNEQFFGPGTRLTVL.

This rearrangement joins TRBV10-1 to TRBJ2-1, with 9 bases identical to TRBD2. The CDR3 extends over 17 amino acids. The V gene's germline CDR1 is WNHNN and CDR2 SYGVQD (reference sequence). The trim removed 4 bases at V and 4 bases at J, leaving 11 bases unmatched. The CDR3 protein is CASSGGILAGSYNEQFF. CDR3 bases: TGCGCCAGCAGTGGGGGAATCCTAGCGGGAAGTTACAATGAGCAGTTCTTC.

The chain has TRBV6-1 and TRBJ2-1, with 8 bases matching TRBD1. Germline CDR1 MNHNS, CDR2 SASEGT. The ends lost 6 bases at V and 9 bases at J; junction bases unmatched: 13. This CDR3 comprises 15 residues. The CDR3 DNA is TGTGCCAGCAGCACTGCAGGGGGCGCTTACCCTGAGCAGTTCTTC. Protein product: CASSTAGGAYPEQFF.

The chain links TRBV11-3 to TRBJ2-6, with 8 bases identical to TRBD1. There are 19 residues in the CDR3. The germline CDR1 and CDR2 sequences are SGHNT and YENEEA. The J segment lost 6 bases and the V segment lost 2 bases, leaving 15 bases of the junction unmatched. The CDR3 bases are TGTGCCAGCAGCTTATTGTCCGGACAGGGACCTCTTGAGGCCAACGTCCTGACTTTC. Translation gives CASSLLSGQGPLEANVLTF.

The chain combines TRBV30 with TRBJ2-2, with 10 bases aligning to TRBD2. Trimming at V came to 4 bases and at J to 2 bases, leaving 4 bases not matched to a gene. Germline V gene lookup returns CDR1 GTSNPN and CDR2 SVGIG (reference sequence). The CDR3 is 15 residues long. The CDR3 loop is CAWNQLAGNTGELFF. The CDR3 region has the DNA TGTGCCTGGAACCAACTAGCGGGAAACACCGGGGAGCTGTTTTTT. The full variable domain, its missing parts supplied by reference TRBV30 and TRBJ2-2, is SQTIHQWPATLVQPVGSPLSLECTVEGTSNPNLYWYRQAAGRGLQLLFYSVGIGQISSEVPQNLSASRPQDRQFILSSKKLLLSDSGFYLCAWNQLAGNTGELFFGEGSRLTVL.

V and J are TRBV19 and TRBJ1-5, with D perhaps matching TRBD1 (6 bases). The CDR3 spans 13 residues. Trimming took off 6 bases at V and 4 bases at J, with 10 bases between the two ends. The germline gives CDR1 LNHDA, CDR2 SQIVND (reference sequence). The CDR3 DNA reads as TGTGCCAGTAGCACAGGGAGTAATCAGCCCCAGCATTTT. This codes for CASSTGSNQPQHF. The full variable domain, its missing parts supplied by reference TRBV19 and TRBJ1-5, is DGGITQSPKYLFRKEGQNVTLSCEQNLNHDAMYWYRQDPGQGLRLIYYSQIVNDFQKGDIAEGYSVSREKKESFPLTVTSAQKNPTAFYLCASSTGSNQPQHFGDGTRLSIL.

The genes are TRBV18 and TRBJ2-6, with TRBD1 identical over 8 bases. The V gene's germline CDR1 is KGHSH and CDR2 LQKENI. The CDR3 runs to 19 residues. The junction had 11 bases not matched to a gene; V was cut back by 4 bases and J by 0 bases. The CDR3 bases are TGTGCCAGCTCACTTCTCCTCGGGACAGGCAGCTCTGGGGCCAACGTCCTGACTTTC. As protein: CASSLLLGTGSSGANVLTF.

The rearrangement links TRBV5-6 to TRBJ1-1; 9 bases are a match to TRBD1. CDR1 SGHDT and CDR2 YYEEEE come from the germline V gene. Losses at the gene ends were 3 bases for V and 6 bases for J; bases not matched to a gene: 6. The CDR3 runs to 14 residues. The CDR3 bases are TGTGCCAGCAGCTGGGGACAGGGTACGTCTGAAGCTTTCTTT. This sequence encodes CASSWGQGTSEAFF.

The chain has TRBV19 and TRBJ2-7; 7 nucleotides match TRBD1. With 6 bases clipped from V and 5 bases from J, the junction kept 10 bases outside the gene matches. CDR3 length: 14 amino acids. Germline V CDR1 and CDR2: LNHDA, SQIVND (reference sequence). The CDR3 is CASSPEDRRHEQYF. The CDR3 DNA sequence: TGTGCCAGTAGCCCCGAGGACAGGCGCCACGAGCAGTACTTC. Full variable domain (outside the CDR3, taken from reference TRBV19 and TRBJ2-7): DGGITQSPKYLFRKEGQNVTLSCEQNLNHDAMYWYRQDPGQGLRLIYYSQIVNDFQKGDIAEGYSVSREKKESFPLTVTSAQKNPTAFYLCASSPEDRRHEQYFGPGTRLTVT.

This chain's CDR3 is CASSVGGVNSLLSGNTIYF. The CDR3 DNA reads TGTGCCAGCAGCGTAGGGGGCGTGAACAGCCTTCTCTCTGGAAACACCATATATTTT. J is TRBJ1-3 and V is TRBV9; TRBD1 is a possible D gene (5 bases). Per the germline V gene, CDR1 is SGDLS and CDR2 is YYNGEE. CDR3 length: 19 residues. Deletions cut 0 bases from V and 0 bases from J, with 19 bases between.

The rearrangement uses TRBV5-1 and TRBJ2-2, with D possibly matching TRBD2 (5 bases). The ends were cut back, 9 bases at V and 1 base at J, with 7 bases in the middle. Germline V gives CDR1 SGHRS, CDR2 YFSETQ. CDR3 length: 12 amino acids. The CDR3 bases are TGCGCCACCCGGGAGAACACCGGGGAGCTGTTTTTT. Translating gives CATRENTGELFF. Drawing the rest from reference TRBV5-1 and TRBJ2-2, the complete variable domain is KAGVTQTPRYLIKTRGQQVTLSCSPISGHRSVSWYQQTPGQGLQFLFEYFSETQRNKGNFPGRFSGRQFSNSRSEMNVSTLELGDSALYLCATRENTGELFFGEGSRLTVL.